This entry describes one T cell receptor beta chain. The target antigen is unknown. At one of its ends the junction is not consistent with the germline gene, which may arise from a read error. CDR1 is SGHTS and CDR2 is YDEGEE in the germline V gene. The CDR3 loop spans 17 amino acids. This sample is drawn from a study of OX40 agonist ivuxolimab in advanced cancers. Study in general: Hepatocellular carcinoma, melanoma, renal cell or head and neck cancer occurred in dose-escalation patients. Eligibility rules accepted prior anti-PD-1, anti-PD-L1 or anti-CTLA-4 therapy, and around 38% had some.

Sequenced by immunoSEQ multiplex PCR; TCRdb stores in-frame clones only, minus some. In the table there are roughly 17,000 clones, roughly 78% of which are singletons. The study's findings and limits: CD8+ T cells showed, on average, more clonal expansion than CD4+ cells. Researchers did not determine the expanded peripheral T cells' antigen specificity.

The genes are TRBV5-8 and TRBJ2-5; D perhaps matches TRBD2 (5 bases). Specimen: CD4+ or CD8+ T cells sorted from blood, collected in a trial of the OX40 agonist ivuxolimab. This clonotype was sampled from an adult with an advanced solid tumor such as melanoma, head and neck, liver or kidney cancer. The CDR3 is CASSQAGGLGVQETQYF. The CDR3 DNA reads as TGCGCCAGCAGCCAGGCTGGCGGGCTCGGGGTACAAGAGACCCAGTACTTC.